This T cell receptor beta chain stems from a study of cytomegalovirus exposure and HLA in healthy donors. Looking at the study overall: An earlier analysis identified 117 million unique TCR beta sequences in 150 million to 200 million T cells. A preliminary data release comprised around 85 million unique TCRs obtained from HLA-typed donors.

The PCR made use of 60 Vbeta and 13 Jbeta primers. Some clones are missing from TCRdb's copy, which holds only in-frame ones; the method was immunoSEQ multiplex PCR. Of about 50,000 clones listed, more than 60% are singletons. CDR3 length: 13 amino acids. Per the germline V gene, CDR1 is MNHEY and CDR2 is SMNVEV (reference sequence). With 5 bases removed from V and 4 bases from J, the gap between germline ends came to 11 bases. Though nominally healthy at sampling, donors likely had unrecorded immune exposures. The specimen was PBMCs. This receptor was obtained from a woman in her thirties or forties in good health and CMV-seropositive. The V and J genes are TRBV27 and TRBJ1-2; no clear D. CDR3 coding DNA: TGTGCCAGCAGTAATGGAGGGATCTATGGCTACACCTTC. Translating gives CASSNGGIYGYTF.